The entry below describes one T cell receptor beta chain. This clonotype was seen more than once but under ten times. Its antigen specificity is not known. No per-base quality is available; no much larger clone lies one base away. TCR beta CDR3 regions were amplified from RNA transcripts. The TCR CDR3 was subjected to a first round of RT-PCR using the HTBI primer set and the Qiagen OneStep RT-PCR kit. A second multiplex PCR round built the libraries, followed by size selection and purification. Paired-end sequencing of the libraries was performed with 100 bp reads on an Illumina HiSeq2000. The original pipeline was this. Raw data were processed with SOAPnuke, discarding reads with adapters, uncalled bases, mean Phred below 15, or no exact constant-primer or identifier match. COPE v1.2.5 was used to merge high-quality paired reads, and clonotypes were defined as unique nucleotide sequences. MiTCR v1.1 was used to align clonotypes to the IMGT TRBV, TRBD and TRBJ reference segments. The analysis was restricted to V-J combinations with a frequency above 0.0001, which together covered around 99% of the repertoires. The TCS score was defined as F50 (clonal expansion) divided by E x V (chaos), with BLOSUM62-based TCRdist calculated between CDR3 peptides within each V-J. Welch's t-statistics and random forest reduced roughly 540 V-J features to some 14, which were used in a naive Bayes classifier (R e1071). TCRdb took the public reads, trimmed them with fastp at Q25, ran MiXCR for clone calling and kept in-frame beta chains. Rows with one shared CDR3 protein collapse into an entry with the most common genes and DNA. Here the V and J calls rest on TCRdb's processing, not on the authors' analysis. This sample comprises roughly 500,000 distinct CDR3 sequences, approximately 15% of them detected only once. Approximately 5.7% of the sample lies in the top ten.

According to the germline V gene (reference sequence), CDR1 reads DFQATT and CDR2 reads SNEGSKA. Spanning cysteine to phenylalanine, the CDR3 consists of 15 amino acids. Only the CDR3 DNA is retained, 45 bases long and in frame from the first base. V gives up 2 bases and J gives up 6 bases, and the segment between their germline ends measures 17 bases. These data come from a study of T cells in Graves' hyperthyroidism and ophthalmopathy (dated by TCRdb to between 2018 and 2020). Describing the broader study: Peripheral blood samples were taken at the time of initial diagnosis, prior to any treatment. To identify distinguishing TCR V-J signatures, a discovery cohort of around 100 patients was used, comprising 43 with Graves' ophthalmopathy and 57 with stable Graves' hyperthyroidism. Whether ophthalmopathy could be predicted prospectively was tested in an independent validation cohort made up of roughly 19 hyperthyroidism patients plus 17 patients who later progressed to ophthalmopathy. The roughly 100 discovery patients were randomly divided into training and test sets at a 7:3 ratio. In addition, the study compared T-cell repertoires in thyroid tissue and in blood from several Graves' hyperthyroidism patients. After sampling, hyperthyroidism patients received methimazole starting at 30 mg daily, and ophthalmopathy patients received high-dose intravenous methylprednisolone. The paper reports TCR Vbeta CDR3 sequencing of approximately 140 peripheral blood samples: some 41 ophthalmopathy, over 70 hyperthyroidism and around 17 progressor patients.

Hyperthyroidism patients were newly diagnosed, had a disease duration of under 2 months, and were aged 18 to 65 years. Any patient with an uncontrolled infection, another autoimmune disease, pregnancy or lactation was excluded. Diagnoses were based on clinical symptoms, serum thyroxine and TRAb, thyroid ultrasound and orbital computed tomography. For progressor patients, blood was drawn at the first diagnosis of hyperthyroidism, before any ophthalmopathy symptoms had appeared. PBMCs were separated from roughly 10 ml of fresh peripheral blood using Ficoll-Paque density gradient centrifugation. Progressor patients were defined as those initially diagnosed with Graves' hyperthyroidism in whom ophthalmopathy developed during follow-up. Trizol reagent was used to extract total RNA, and RNA quality was then checked on an Agilent 2100 Bioanalyzer. Overall study results and their limits: Most expanded thyroid clonotypes (frequency above 0.001) were also found in blood, which suggests that blood repertoires may mirror thyroid immune responses. In validation, progression to ophthalmopathy was predicted by the model with roughly 69% sensitivity and 72% to 85% specificity, a median of approximately 6.5 months before onset. A 13 V-J signature model separated ophthalmopathy from stable hyperthyroidism, with over 85% sensitivity and 81.08% specificity in cross-validation and 80%/75% in testing. Sample size was not statistically predetermined, and investigators were not blinded to group allocation.

The sequence was obtained from a woman in her 30s with Graves' hyperthyroidism that later progressed to Graves' ophthalmopathy. Sequenced material: blood. The rearranged segments are TRBV20-1 and TRBJ2-1; perhaps TRBD2 is the D gene, with 6 bases matching. The CDR3 in this case is CSARKLLAETNEQFF. The sequenced DNA is TGCAGTGCTAGAAAGCTATTAGCGGAGACCAATGAGCAGTTCTTC.